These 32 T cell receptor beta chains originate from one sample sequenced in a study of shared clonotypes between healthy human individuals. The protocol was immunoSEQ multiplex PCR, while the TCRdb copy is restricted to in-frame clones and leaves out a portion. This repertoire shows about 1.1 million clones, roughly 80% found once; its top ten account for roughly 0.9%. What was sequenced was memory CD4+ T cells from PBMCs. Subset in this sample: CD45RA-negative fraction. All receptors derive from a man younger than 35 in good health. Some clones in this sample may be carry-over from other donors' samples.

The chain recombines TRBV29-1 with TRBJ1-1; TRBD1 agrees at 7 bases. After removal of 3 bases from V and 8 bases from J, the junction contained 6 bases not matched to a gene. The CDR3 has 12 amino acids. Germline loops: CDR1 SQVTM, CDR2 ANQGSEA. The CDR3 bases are TGCAGCGTTGACGACAGGGTTTCAGAAGCTTTCTTT. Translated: CSVDDRVSEAFF.

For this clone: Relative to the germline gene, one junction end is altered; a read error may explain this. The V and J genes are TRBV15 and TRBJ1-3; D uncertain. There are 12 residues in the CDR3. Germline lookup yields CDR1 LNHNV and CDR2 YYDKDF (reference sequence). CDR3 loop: CATSRGGSTIYF. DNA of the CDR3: TGTGCCACCAGCAGAGGTGGAAGCACCATATATTTT.

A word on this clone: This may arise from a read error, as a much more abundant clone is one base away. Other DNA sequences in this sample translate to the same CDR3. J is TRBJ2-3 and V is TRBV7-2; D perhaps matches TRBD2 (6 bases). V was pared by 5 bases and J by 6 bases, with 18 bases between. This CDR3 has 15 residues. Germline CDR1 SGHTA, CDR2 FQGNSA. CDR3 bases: TGTGCCAGCAGCCATTGGGGGGAAGGCCCGGATACGCAGTATTTT. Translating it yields CASSHWGEGPDTQYF.

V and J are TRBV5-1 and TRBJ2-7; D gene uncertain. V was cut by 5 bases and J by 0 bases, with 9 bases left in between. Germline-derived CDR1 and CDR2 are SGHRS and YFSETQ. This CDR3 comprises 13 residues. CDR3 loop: CASSLISSYEQYF. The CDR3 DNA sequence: TGCGCCAGCAGTTTGATTAGCTCCTACGAGCAGTACTTC.

The CDR3: CASSPTAIAKNIQYF. The CDR3 DNA follows: TGTGCCAGCTCCCCTACAGCAATAGCCAAAAACATTCAGTACTTC. The chain links TRBV18 to TRBJ2-4; no clear D gene. This CDR3 spans 15 amino acids. Germline loops: CDR1 KGHSH, CDR2 LQKENI. Trimming cost V 6 bases and J 0 bases, with 12 bases left between them.

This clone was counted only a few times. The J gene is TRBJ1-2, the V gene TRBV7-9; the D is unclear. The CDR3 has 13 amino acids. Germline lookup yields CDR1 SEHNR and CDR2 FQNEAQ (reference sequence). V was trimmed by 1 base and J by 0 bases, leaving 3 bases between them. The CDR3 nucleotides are TGTGCCAGCAGCTTAGGAGCTAACTATGGCTACACCTTC. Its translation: CASSLGANYGYTF.

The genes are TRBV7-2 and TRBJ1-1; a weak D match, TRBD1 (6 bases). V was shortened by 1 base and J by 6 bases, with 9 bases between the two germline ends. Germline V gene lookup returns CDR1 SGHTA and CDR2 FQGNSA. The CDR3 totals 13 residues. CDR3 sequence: CASSLVTGSEAFF. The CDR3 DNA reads TGTGCCAGCAGCTTAGTAACAGGGTCTGAAGCTTTCTTT.

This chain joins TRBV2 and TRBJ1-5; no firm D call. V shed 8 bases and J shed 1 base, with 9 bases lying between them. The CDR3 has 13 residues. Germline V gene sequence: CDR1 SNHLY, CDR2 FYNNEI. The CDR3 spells CASLADSNQPQHF. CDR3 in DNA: TGTGCCAGCCTGGCAGACAGCAATCAGCCCCAGCATTTT.

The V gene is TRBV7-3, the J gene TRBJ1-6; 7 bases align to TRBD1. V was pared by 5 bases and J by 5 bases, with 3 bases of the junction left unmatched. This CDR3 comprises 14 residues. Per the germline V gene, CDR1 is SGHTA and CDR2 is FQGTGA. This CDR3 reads CASSRDSNNSPLHF. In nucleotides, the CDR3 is TGTGCCAGCAGCCGGGACAGTAATAATTCACCCCTCCACTTT. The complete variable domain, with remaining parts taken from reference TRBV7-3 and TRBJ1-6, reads GAGVSQTPSNKVTEKGKYVELRCDPISGHTALYWYRQSLGQGPEFLIYFQGTGAADDSGLPNDRFFAVRPEGSVSTLKIQRTERGDSAVYLCASSRDSNNSPLHFGNGTRLTVT.

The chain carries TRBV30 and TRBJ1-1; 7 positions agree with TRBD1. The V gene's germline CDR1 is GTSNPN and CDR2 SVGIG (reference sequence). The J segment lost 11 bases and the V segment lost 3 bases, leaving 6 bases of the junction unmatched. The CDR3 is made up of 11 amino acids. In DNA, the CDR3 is TGTGCCTGGAGCGACAGGGAGAGGGCTTTCTTT. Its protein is CAWSDRERAFF.

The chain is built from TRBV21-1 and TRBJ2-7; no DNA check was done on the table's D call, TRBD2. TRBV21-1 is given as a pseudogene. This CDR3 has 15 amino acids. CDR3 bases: TGTGCCAGCAGCAAAGGGCTAGCGGGAGTGGACGAGCAGTACTTC. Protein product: CASSKGLAGVDEQYF.

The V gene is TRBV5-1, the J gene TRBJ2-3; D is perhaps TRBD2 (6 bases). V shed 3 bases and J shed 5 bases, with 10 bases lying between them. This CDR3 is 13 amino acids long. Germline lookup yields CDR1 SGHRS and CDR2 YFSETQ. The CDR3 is CASSSLGGDTQYF. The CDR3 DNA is TGCGCCAGCAGCTCTCTCGGGGGAGATACGCAGTATTTT. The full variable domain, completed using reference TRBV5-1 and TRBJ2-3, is KAGVTQTPRYLIKTRGQQVTLSCSPISGHRSVSWYQQTPGQGLQFLFEYFSETQRNKGNFPGRFSGRQFSNSRSEMNVSTLELGDSALYLCASSSLGGDTQYFGPGTRLTVL.

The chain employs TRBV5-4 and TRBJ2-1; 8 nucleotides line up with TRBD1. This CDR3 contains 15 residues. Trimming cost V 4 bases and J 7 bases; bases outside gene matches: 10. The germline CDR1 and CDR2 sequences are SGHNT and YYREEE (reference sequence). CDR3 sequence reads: CASSIRTGSGNEQFF. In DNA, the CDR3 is TGTGCCAGCAGCATACGGACAGGGTCCGGAAATGAGCAGTTCTTC.

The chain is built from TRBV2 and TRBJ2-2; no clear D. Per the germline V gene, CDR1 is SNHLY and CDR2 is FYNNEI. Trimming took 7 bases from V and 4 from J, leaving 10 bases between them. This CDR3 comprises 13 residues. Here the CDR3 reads CASKLDGTGELFF. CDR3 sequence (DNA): TGTGCCAGCAAGCTAGATGGCACCGGGGAGCTGTTTTTT.

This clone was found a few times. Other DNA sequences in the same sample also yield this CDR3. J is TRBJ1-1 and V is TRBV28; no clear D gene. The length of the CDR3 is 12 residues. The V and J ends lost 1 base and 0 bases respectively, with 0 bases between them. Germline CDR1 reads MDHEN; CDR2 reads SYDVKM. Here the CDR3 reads CASSLLNTEAFF. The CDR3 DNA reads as TGTGCCAGCAGTTTATTGAACACTGAAGCTTTCTTT.

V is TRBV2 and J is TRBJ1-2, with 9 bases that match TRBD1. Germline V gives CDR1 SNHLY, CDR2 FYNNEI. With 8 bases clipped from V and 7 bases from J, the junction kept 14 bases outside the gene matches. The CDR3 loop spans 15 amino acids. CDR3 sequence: CASLFGTGRGGGYTF. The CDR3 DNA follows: TGTGCCAGCTTATTCGGGACAGGGAGAGGGGGTGGCTACACCTTC.

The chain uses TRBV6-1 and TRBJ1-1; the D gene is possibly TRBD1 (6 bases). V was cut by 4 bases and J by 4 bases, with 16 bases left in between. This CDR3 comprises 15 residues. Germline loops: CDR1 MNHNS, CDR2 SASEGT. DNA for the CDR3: TGTGCCAGCAGTGGTAACAGGGCAGGCGGCACTGAAGCTTTCTTT. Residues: CASSGNRAGGTEAFF.

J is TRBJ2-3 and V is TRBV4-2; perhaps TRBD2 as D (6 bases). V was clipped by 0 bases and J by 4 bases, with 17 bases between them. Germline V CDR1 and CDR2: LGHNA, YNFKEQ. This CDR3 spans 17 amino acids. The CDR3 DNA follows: TGTGCCAGCAGCCAAGATGCCTCGCGGGATTTGGCAGATACGCAGTATTTT. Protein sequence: CASSQDASRDLADTQYF.

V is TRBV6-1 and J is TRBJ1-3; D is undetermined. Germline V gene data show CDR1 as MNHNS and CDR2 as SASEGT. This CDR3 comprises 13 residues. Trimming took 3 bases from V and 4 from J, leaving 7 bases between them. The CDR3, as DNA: TGTGCCAGCAGTGAGGTGCCCGGAAACACCATATATTTT. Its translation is CASSEVPGNTIYF.

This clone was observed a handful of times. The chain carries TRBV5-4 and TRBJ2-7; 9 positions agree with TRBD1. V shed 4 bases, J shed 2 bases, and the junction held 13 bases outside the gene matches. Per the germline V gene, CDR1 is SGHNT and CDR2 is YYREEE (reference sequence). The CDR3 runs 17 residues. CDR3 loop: CASSPRGGQGHPYEQYF. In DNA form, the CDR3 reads TGTGCCAGCAGCCCTAGGGGAGGACAGGGGCACCCCTACGAGCAGTACTTC.

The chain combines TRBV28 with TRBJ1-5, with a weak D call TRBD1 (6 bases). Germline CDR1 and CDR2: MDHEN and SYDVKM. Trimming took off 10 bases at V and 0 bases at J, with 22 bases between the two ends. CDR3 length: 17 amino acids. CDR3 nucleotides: TGTGCCAACCGCTTCCGGGACAAGGACCCTAGCAATCAGCCCCAGCATTTT. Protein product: CANRFRDKDPSNQPQHF.

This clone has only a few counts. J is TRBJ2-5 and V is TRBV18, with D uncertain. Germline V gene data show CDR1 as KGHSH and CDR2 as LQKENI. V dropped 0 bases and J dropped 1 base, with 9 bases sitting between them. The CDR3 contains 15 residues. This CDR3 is CASSPPSQPQETQYF. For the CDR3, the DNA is TGTGCCAGCTCACCACCGAGTCAGCCCCAAGAGACCCAGTACTTC.

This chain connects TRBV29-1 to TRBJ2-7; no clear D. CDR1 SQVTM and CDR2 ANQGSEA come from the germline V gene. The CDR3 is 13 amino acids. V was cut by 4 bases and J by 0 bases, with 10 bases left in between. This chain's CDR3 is CSVALRSSYEQYF. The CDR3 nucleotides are TGCAGCGTTGCTCTCAGGAGCTCCTACGAGCAGTACTTC.

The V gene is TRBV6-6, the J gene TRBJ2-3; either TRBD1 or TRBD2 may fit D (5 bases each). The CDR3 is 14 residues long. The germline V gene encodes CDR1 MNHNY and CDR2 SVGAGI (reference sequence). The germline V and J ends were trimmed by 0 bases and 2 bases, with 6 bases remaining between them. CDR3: CASSYSGVTDTQYF. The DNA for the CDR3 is TGTGCCAGCAGTTACTCGGGGGTCACAGATACGCAGTATTTT.

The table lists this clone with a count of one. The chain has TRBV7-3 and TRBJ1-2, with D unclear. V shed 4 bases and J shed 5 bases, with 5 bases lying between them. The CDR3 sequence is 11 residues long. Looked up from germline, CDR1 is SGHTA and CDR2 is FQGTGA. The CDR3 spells CASSSGYGYTF. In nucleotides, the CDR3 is TGTGCCAGCAGCTCCGGGTATGGCTACACCTTC.

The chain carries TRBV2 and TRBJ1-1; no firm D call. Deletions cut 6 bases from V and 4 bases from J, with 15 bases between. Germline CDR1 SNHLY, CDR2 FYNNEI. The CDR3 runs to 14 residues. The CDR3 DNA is TGTGCCAGCAGAGCCCTGACGGTGACCACTGAAGCTTTCTTT. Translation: CASRALTVTTEAFF.

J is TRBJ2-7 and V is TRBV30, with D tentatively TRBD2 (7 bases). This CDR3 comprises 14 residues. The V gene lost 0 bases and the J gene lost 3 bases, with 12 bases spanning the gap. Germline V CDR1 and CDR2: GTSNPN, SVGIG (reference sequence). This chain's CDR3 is CAWSVGGAYYEQYF. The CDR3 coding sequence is TGTGCCTGGAGTGTAGGGGGGGCCTACTACGAGCAGTACTTC.

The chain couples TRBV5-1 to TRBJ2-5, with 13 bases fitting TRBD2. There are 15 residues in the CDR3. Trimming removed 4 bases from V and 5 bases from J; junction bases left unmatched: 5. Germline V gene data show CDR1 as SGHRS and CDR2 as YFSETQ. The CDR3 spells CASSQGLAGQETQYF. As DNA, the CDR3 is TGCGCCAGCAGCCAGGGACTAGCGGGACAGGAGACCCAGTACTTC.

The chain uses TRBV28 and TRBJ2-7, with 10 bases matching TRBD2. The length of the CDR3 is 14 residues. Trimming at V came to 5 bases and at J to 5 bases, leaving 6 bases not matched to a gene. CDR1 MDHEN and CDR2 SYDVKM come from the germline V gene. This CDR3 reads CASSLAGDLHEQYF. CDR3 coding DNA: TGTGCCAGCAGTCTAGCGGGAGACCTGCACGAGCAGTACTTC.

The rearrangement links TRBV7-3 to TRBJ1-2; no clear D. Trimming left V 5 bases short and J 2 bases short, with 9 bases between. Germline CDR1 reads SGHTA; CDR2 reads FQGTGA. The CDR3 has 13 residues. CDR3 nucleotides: TGTGCCAGCAGCCAACAGCTAAACTATGGCTACACCTTC. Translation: CASSQQLNYGYTF.

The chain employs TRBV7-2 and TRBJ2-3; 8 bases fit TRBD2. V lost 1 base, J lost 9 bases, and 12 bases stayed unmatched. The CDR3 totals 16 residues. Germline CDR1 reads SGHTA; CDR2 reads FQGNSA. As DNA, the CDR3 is TGTGCCAGCAGCTTAGTAGGGGGTAGCGGGGTGGTGACGCAGTATTTT. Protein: CASSLVGGSGVVTQYF.

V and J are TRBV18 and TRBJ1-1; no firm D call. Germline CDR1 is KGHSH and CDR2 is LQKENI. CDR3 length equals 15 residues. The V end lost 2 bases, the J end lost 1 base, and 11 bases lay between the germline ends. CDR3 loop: CASSPAGRANTEAFF. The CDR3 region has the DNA TGTGCCAGCTCACCAGCCGGGCGGGCGAACACTGAAGCTTTCTTT.